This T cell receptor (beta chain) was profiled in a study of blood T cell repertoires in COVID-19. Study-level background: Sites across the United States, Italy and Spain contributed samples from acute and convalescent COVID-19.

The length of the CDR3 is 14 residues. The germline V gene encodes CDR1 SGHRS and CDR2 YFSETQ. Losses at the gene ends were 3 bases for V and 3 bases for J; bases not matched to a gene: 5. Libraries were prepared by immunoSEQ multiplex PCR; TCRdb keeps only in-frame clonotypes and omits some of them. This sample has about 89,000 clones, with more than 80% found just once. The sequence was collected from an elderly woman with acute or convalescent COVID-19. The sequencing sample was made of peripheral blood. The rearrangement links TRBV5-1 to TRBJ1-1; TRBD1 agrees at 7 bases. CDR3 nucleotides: TGCGCCAGCAGCTCACAGGGGCAGTACACTGAAGCTTTCTTT. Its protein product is CASSSQGQYTEAFF.